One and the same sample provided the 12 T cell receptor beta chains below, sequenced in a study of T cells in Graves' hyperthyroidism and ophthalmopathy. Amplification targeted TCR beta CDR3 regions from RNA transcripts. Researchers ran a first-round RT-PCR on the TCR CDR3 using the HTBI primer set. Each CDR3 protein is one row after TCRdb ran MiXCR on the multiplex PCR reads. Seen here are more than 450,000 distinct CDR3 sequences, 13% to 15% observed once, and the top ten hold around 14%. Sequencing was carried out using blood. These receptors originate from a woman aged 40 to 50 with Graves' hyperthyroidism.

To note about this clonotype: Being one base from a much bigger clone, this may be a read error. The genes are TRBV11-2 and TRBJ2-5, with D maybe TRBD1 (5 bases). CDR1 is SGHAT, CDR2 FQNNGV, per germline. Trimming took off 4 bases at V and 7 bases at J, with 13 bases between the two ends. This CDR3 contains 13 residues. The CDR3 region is CASSSGQGGTQYF. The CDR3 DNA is TGTGCCAGCAGCTCCGGGCAGGGTGGGACCCAGTACTTC.

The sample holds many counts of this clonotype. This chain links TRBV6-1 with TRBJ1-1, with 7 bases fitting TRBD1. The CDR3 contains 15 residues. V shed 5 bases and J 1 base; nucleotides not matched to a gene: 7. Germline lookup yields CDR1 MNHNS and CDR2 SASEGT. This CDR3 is CASSPRQGRNTEAFF. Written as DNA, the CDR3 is TGTGCCAGCAGTCCACGACAGGGACGGAACACTGAAGCTTTCTTT.

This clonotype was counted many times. CDR3 amino acids: CSASLGLEHLEQYF. The CDR3 bases are TGCAGTGCTAGTTTGGGACTAGAACATCTCGAGCAGTACTTC. The chain uses TRBV20-1 and TRBJ2-7, with 8 bases that match TRBD2. This CDR3 has 14 amino acids. Germline-derived CDR1 and CDR2 are DFQATT and SNEGSKA (reference sequence). Trimming at V came to 3 bases and at J to 6 bases, leaving 10 bases not matched to a gene.

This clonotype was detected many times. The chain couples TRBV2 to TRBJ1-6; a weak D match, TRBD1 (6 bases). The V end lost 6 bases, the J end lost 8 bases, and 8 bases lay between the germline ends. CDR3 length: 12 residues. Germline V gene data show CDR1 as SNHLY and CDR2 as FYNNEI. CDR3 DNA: TGTGCCAGCAGCAGGGGTTATTCACCCCTCCACTTT. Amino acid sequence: CASSRGYSPLHF.

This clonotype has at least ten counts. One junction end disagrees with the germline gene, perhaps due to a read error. The chain's CDR3 is CASSLGPYSQETQYF. In nucleotides, the CDR3 is TGTGCCAGCAGTTTAGGACCCTATTCCCAAGAGACCCAGTACTTC. The V call is TRBV7-2, the J call TRBJ2-5; no firm D call. This CDR3 has 15 residues. In germline, CDR1 is SGHTA, CDR2 FQGNSA. Looking up the rest from reference TRBV7-2 and TRBJ2-5 gives the full variable domain: GAGVSQSPSNKVTEKGKDVELRCDPISGHTALYWYRQSLGQGLEFLIYFQGNSAPDKSGLPSDRFSAERTGGSVSTLTIQRTQQEDSAVYLCASSLGPYSQETQYFGPGTRLLVL.

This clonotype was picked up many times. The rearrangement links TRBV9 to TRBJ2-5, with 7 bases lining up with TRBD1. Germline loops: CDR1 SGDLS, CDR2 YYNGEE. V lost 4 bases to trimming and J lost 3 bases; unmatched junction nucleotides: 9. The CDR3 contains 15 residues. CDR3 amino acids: CASSLTGTVEETQYF. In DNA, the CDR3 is TGTGCCAGCAGCCTCACCGGGACAGTGGAAGAGACCCAGTACTTC.

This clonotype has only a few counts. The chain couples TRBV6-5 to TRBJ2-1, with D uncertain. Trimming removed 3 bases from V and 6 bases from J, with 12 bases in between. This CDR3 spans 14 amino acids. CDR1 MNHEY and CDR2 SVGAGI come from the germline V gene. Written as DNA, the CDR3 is TGTGCCAGCAGTTATGACCCAGAACCCAATGAGCAGTTCTTC. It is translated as CASSYDPEPNEQFF.

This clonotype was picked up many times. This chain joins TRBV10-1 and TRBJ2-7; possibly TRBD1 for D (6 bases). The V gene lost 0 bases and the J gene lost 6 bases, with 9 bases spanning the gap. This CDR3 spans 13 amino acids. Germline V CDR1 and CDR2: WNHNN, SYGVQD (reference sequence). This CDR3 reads CASSESGHPEQYF. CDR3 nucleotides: TGCGCCAGCAGTGAGTCGGGACATCCCGAGCAGTACTTC.

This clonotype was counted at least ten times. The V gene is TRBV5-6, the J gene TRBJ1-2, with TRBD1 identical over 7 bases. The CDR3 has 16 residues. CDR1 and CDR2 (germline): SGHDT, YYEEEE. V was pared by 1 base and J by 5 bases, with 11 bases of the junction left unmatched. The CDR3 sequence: CASSLSARGIYYGYTF. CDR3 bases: TGTGCCAGCAGCTTGTCCGCCAGGGGGATTTATTATGGCTACACCTTC. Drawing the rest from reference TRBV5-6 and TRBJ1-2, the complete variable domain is DAGVTQSPTHLIKTRGQQVTLRCSPKSGHDTVSWYQQALGQGPQFIFQYYEEEERQRGNFPDRFSGHQFPNYSSELNVNALLLGDSALYLCASSLSARGIYYGYTFGSGTRLTVV.

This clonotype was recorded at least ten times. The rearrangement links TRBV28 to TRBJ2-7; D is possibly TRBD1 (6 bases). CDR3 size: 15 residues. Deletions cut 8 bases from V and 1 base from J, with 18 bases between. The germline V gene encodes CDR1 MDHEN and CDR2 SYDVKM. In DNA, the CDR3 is TGTGCCAGCGGAAAGAAAATAACAGGGTCCTACGAGCAGTACTTC. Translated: CASGKKITGSYEQYF. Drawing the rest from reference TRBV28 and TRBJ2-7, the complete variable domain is DVKVTQSSRYLVKRTGEKVFLECVQDMDHENMFWYRQDPGLGLRLIYFSYDVKMKEKGDIPEGYSVSREKKERFSLILESASTNQTSMYLCASGKKITGSYEQYFGPGTRLTVT.

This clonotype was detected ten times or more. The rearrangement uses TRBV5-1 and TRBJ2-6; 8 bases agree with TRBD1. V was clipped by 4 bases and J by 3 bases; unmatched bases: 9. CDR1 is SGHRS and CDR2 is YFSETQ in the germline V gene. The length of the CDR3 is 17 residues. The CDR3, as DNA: TGCGCCAGCAGCGAGCGGACAGGGCTAGTTGGGGCCAACGTCCTGACTTTC. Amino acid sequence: CASSERTGLVGANVLTF.

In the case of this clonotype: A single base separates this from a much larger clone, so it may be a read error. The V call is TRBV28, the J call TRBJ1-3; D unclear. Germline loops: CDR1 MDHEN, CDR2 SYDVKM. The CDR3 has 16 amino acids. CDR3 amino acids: CASSLSAVYPGSTIYF. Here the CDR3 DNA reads TGTGCCAGCAGTTTATCGGCAGTTTACCCTGGAAGCACCATATATTTT. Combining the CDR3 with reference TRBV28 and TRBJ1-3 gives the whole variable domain DVKVTQSSRYLVKRTGEKVFLECVQDMDHENMFWYRQDPGLGLRLIYFSYDVKMKEKGDIPEGYSVSREKKERFSLILESASTNQTSMYLCASSLSAVYPGSTIYFGEGSWLTVV.